This TCR beta chain was sequenced during a study of T cell changes during pregnancy in multiple sclerosis. This CDR3 has 15 amino acids. V lost 4 bases to trimming and J lost 7 bases, with 18 bases between them. From germline, CDR1 is SGHDT and CDR2 YYEEEE. Libraries were prepared by immunoSEQ multiplex PCR; TCRdb keeps only in-frame clonotypes and omits some of them. The data hold some 90,000 clones, with about nine tenths observed a single time. The chain combines TRBV5-6 with TRBJ1-5, with a weak D call TRBD1 (6 bases). Here the sequenced sample was peripheral blood, taken after pregnancy. This clonotype was sampled from a female donor in good health, enrolled as a control in a pregnancy study. CDR3 region: CASSTGTHARQPQHF. The CDR3 bases are TGTGCCAGCAGCACCGGGACACATGCGAGGCAGCCCCAGCATTTT.